This T cell receptor beta chain was found in a study of blood T cell repertoires in COVID-19. Across the study: PBMCs, B-cell-depleted T cells, or T cells were the source of the cDNA or gDNA that made up the material.

Clones were read by immunoSEQ multiplex PCR, and TCRdb kept only the in-frame ones, dropping some. The repertoire holds about 120,000 clones, 60% to 80% seen once, with 7.9% in the top ten. The CDR3 loop spans 15 amino acids. The germline CDR1 and CDR2 sequences are MDHEN and SYDVKM. The ends were cut back, 4 bases at V and 2 bases at J, with 15 bases in the middle. The chain links TRBV28 to TRBJ2-7; possibly TRBD1 for D (6 bases). The sample comprised peripheral blood. This TCR was sampled from a human donor in a cohort sampled during active COVID-19. The CDR3 DNA is TGTGCCAGCAGTTACACCTCAACAGGGACCTACGAGCAGTACTTC. Its protein is CASSYTSTGTYEQYF.